Below, 9 T cell receptor beta chains from the same sample are listed, as sequenced in a study of vaccination and CD4 T cells after COVID-19. Their antigens remain unidentified. Stated treatment: approximately 9-day PBMC culture with coronavirus spike peptide pools or control peptides (ViraFEST assay). The study sequenced cultured CD4+ T cell DNA using the Oncomine TCR Beta short-read assay. MiXCR was run by TCRdb on the PCR reads, yielding one entry per CDR3 protein. The repertoire holds about 18,000 distinct CDR3 sequences, with 50% as singletons. The material sequenced was CD4+ T cells from blood, cultured in vitro. All receptors derive from a human donor who had recovered from COVID-19.

The chain combines TRBV29-1 with TRBJ2-5; 8 nucleotides match TRBD1. Germline-derived CDR1 and CDR2 are SQVTM and ANQGSEA. J gave up 5 bases and V 2 bases, and 10 bases lay outside the gene matches. The CDR3 sequence is 15 residues long. CDR3 sequence (DNA): TGCAGCGTTGAAATGGCAGGGGGCGCATGGGAGACCCAGTACTTC. Protein: CSVEMAGGAWETQYF.

This chain links TRBV7-2 with TRBJ2-3, with 9 bases identical to TRBD2. Trimming at V came to 8 bases and at J to 4 bases, leaving 7 bases not matched to a gene. The CDR3 runs 14 residues. Per the germline V gene, CDR1 is SGHTA and CDR2 is FQGNSA. In DNA form, the CDR3 reads TGTGCCAGCGGCCCAGCGGGAGGATCAGATACGCAGTATTTT. Protein sequence: CASGPAGGSDTQYF.

In nucleotides, the CDR3 is TGTGCCAGCAGCTTGGAGCGGGGACAGAATTCTAACTATGGCTACACCTTC. Protein: CASSLERGQNSNYGYTF. J is TRBJ1-2 and V is TRBV7-9, with 7 bases matching TRBD1. The CDR3 has 17 residues. With V trimmed by 3 bases and J by 0 bases, 10 bases remained unmatched. Looked up from germline, CDR1 is SEHNR and CDR2 is FQNEAQ (reference sequence).

This clonotype appeared a single time. The chain couples TRBV10-3 to TRBJ1-6; TRBD1 is a possible D gene (5 bases). The length of the CDR3 is 15 residues. V lost 6 bases and J 8 bases, leaving 17 bases between the germline ends. Germline-derived CDR1 and CDR2 are ENHRY and SYGVKD. CDR3: CAIRGGTAEHSPLHF. CDR3 nucleotides: TGTGCCATCAGGGGGGGGACTGCCGAGCATTCACCCCTCCACTTT.

This clonotype was seen more than once but under ten times. V usage is TRBV28 and J usage is TRBJ2-1, with no clear D. This CDR3 contains 14 residues. Deletions cut 7 bases from V and 2 bases from J, with 12 bases between. Germline V gene lookup returns CDR1 MDHEN and CDR2 SYDVKM. The CDR3 bases are TGTGCCAGCATAGCAGGTCGCGCCTACAATGAGCAGTTCTTC. Translated, it gives CASIAGRAYNEQFF.

The chain employs TRBV20-1 and TRBJ2-2, with D possibly TRBD1 on 6 matching bases. The CDR3 sequence is 12 residues long. CDR1 is DFQATT, CDR2 SNEGSKA, per germline (reference sequence). The V gene lost 7 bases and the J gene lost 3 bases, with 9 bases spanning the gap. The CDR3 DNA follows: TGCAGTGTCCCAGGGGACACCGGGGAGCTGTTTTTT. Translation gives CSVPGDTGELFF.

V is TRBV6-2 or TRBV6-3 and J is TRBJ2-3; D tentatively reads TRBD1 or TRBD2 (6 bases each). The CDR3 loop spans 13 amino acids. The V end lost 5 bases, the J end lost 6 bases, and 12 bases lay between the germline ends. Per the germline V gene, CDR1 is MNHEY and CDR2 is SVGEGT. DNA of the CDR3: TGTGCCAGCAGTAGGGGGGAGAGGGATACGCAGTATTTT. Amino acids: CASSRGERDTQYF.

The J gene is TRBJ1-2, the V gene TRBV3-1, with a tentative D call TRBD1 (5 bases). Between the trimmed V and J ends, which lost 4 bases and 13 bases, there was a span of 22 bases. Germline V CDR1 and CDR2: LGHDT, YNNKEL (reference sequence). This CDR3 has 14 residues. CDR3: CASSPGPLRWAITF. The CDR3 DNA reads as TGTGCCAGCAGCCCGGGACCCCTCCGGTGGGCTATCACCTTC.

This clonotype was detected a few times. The V call is TRBV2, the J call TRBJ1-1, with 7 nucleotides matching TRBD1. Losses at the gene ends were 4 bases for V and 1 base for J; bases not matched to a gene: 0. The CDR3 is 13 residues long. From germline, CDR1 is SNHLY and CDR2 FYNNEI. The CDR3 is CASSGQGNTEAFF. CDR3 in DNA: TGTGCCAGCAGTGGACAGGGGAACACTGAAGCTTTCTTT.